These 25 T cell receptor beta chains came from one sample sequenced in a study of blood T cell repertoires in COVID-19. TCRdb's table, derived via immunoSEQ multiplex PCR, lists solely in-frame clones and lacks some. The sample yields some 180,000 clones, about four fifths seen once. The specimen sequenced was peripheral blood. These receptors all stem from a woman aged 40 to 55 with COVID-19, enrolled during active disease.

This chain uses TRBV18 with TRBJ2-7, with TRBD2 matching over 8 bases. The V gene's germline CDR1 is KGHSH and CDR2 LQKENI. The V segment lost 1 base and the J segment 6 bases; nucleotides outside the gene matches: 5. This CDR3 is built from 14 residues. As DNA, the CDR3 is TGTGCCAGCTCACCACGGGGCCTAGCGGGCGAGCAGTACTTC. Its protein product is CASSPRGLAGEQYF.

The chain uses TRBV12-3 or TRBV12-4 and TRBJ2-7, with D perhaps matching TRBD2 (6 bases). This CDR3 spans 13 amino acids. Trimming removed 5 bases from V and 4 bases from J, with 12 bases in between. DNA for the CDR3: TGTGCCAGCAGTCCGGGCGGGGAGTACGAGCAGTACTTC. Translated, it gives CASSPGGEYEQYF.

The J gene is TRBJ2-1, the V gene TRBV9; 9 bases align to TRBD2. The CDR3 has 15 residues. Trimming at V came to 0 bases and at J to 9 bases, leaving 7 bases not matched to a gene. Per the germline V gene, CDR1 is SGDLS and CDR2 is YYNGEE. The CDR3 region is CASSVEIAGVSEQFF. The CDR3 region has the DNA TGTGCCAGCAGCGTAGAGATAGCGGGGGTGAGTGAGCAGTTCTTC.

This clone was observed a single time. V and J are TRBV19 and TRBJ2-7; the D gene is possibly TRBD2 (7 bases). CDR3 length: 12 residues. CDR1 and CDR2 (germline): LNHDA, SQIVND (reference sequence). V gave up 4 bases and J gave up 7 bases, with 11 bases separating them. The chain's CDR3 is CASSTGEGEQYF. CDR3 in DNA: TGTGCCAGTAGTACAGGGGAGGGGGAGCAGTACTTC.

The rearrangement joins TRBV7-8 to TRBJ2-3, with 11 bases aligning to TRBD2. The CDR3 spans 17 residues. Unmatched junction bases numbered 9, after V lost 1 base and J lost 6 bases. Germline CDR1 reads SGHVS; CDR2 reads FQNEAQ. This CDR3 reads CASSLEGLAASFDTQYF. The CDR3 DNA is TGTGCCAGCAGCTTAGAGGGACTAGCGGCTTCTTTCGATACGCAGTATTTT. The entire variable domain, with the rest obtained from reference TRBV7-8 and TRBJ2-3, is as follows: GAGVSQSPRYKVAKRGQDVALRCDPISGHVSLFWYQQALGQGPEFLTYFQNEAQLDKSGLPSDRFFAERPEGSVSTLKIQRTQQEDSAVYLCASSLEGLAASFDTQYFGPGTRLTVL.

The rearrangement uses TRBV2 and TRBJ2-1, with D perhaps matching TRBD1 (5 bases). V was pared by 4 bases and J by 7 bases, with 5 bases between. The CDR3 consists of 11 residues. Germline assignment: CDR1 SNHLY and CDR2 FYNNEI. CDR3 residues: CASSGQNEQFF. The CDR3 DNA reads as TGTGCCAGCAGTGGACAGAATGAGCAGTTCTTC. The entire variable domain, with the rest obtained from reference TRBV2 and TRBJ2-1, is as follows: EPEVTQTPSHQVTQMGQEVILRCVPISNHLYFYWYRQILGQKVEFLVSFYNNEISEKSEIFDDQFSVERPDGSNFTLKIRSTKLEDSAMYFCASSGQNEQFFGPGTRLTVL.

This chain connects TRBV4-2 to TRBJ2-2, with TRBD2 identical over 8 bases. CDR3 length equals 16 residues. Germline V lookup: CDR1 LGHNA, CDR2 YNFKEQ. The V segment lost 4 bases and the J segment 7 bases; nucleotides outside the gene matches: 11. CDR3 DNA: TGTGCCAGCAGCCCAGAAGCGGGGGACCGGGGCGGGGAGCTGTTTTTT. Its protein is CASSPEAGDRGGELFF.

The gene calls are TRBV4-1 and TRBJ2-7, with 11 bases lining up with TRBD1. The junction had 4 bases not matched to a gene; V was cut back by 3 bases and J by 6 bases. The V gene's germline CDR1 is MGHRA and CDR2 YSYEKL. The CDR3 sequence is 14 residues long. The CDR3 nucleotides are TGCGCCAGCAGCCAGGGGGGGACAGGGGGCGAGCAGTACTTC. It specifies CASSQGGTGGEQYF.

The rearrangement joins TRBV7-9 to TRBJ2-1, with D perhaps matching TRBD2 (6 bases). The CDR3 spans 15 residues. Per germline, CDR1 SEHNR and CDR2 FQNEAQ (reference sequence). Deletions cut 5 bases from V and 5 bases from J, with 16 bases between. The CDR3 DNA reads TGTGCCAGCAGCACCGCCCGGGACTCTAACAATGAGCAGTTCTTC. This gives the protein CASSTARDSNNEQFF. The full variable domain, with the rest looked up from reference TRBV7-9 and TRBJ2-1, is DTGVSQNPRHKITKRGQNVTFRCDPISEHNRLYWYRQTLGQGPEFLTYFQNEAQLEKSRLLSDRFSAERPKGSFSTLEIQRTEQGDSAMYLCASSTARDSNNEQFFGPGTRLTVL.

The rearrangement joins TRBV10-3 to TRBJ2-3; maybe TRBD2 (5 bases). Between the trimmed V and J ends, which lost 4 bases and 2 bases, there was a span of 13 bases. The CDR3 has 15 residues. Germline values: CDR1 ENHRY, CDR2 SYGVKD. CDR3 bases: TGTGCCATCAGTGGGAACGCCGGGAACACAGATACGCAGTATTTT. It specifies CAISGNAGNTDTQYF.

A few counts support this clone. The rearrangement uses TRBV18 and TRBJ2-1; 12 bases match TRBD2. The CDR3 has 17 amino acids. CDR1 is KGHSH and CDR2 is LQKENI in the germline V gene. Unmatched junction bases numbered 8, after V lost 2 bases and J lost 6 bases. The chain's CDR3 is CASSPRTSGITGNEQFF. The CDR3 nucleotides are TGTGCCAGCTCACCAAGGACTAGCGGGATTACGGGCAATGAGCAGTTCTTC.

This clone was observed a single time. The chain links TRBV5-1 to TRBJ2-2; 7 bases agree with TRBD2. There are 16 residues in the CDR3. With V trimmed by 4 bases and J by 4 bases, 10 bases remained unmatched. Germline loops: CDR1 SGHRS, CDR2 YFSETQ. The CDR3 sequence is CASSIEGRASTGELFF. CDR3 coding DNA: TGCGCCAGCAGCATAGAAGGGAGGGCGAGCACCGGGGAGCTGTTTTTT.

V gene TRBV10-3 combines with J gene TRBJ1-2, with 10 bases identical to TRBD1. CDR1 is ENHRY, CDR2 SYGVKD, per germline. V trimming: 6 bases; J trimming: 3 bases; junction bases outside the gene matches: 13. This CDR3 contains 17 residues. This CDR3 is CAISLSRDRGWDYGYTF. CDR3 coding DNA: TGTGCCATCAGCTTATCCCGGGACAGGGGATGGGACTATGGCTACACCTTC.

The chain employs TRBV19 and TRBJ2-7; a possible D gene is TRBD2 (7 bases). The CDR3 totals 16 residues. Germline lookup yields CDR1 LNHDA and CDR2 SQIVND (reference sequence). The V end lost 4 bases, the J end lost 2 bases, and 18 bases lay between the germline ends. This chain's CDR3 is CASSTPRGRGAYEQYF. CDR3 DNA sequence: TGTGCCAGTAGTACCCCGCGGGGGCGGGGAGCCTACGAGCAGTACTTC. Combining the CDR3 with reference TRBV19 and TRBJ2-7 gives the whole variable domain DGGITQSPKYLFRKEGQNVTLSCEQNLNHDAMYWYRQDPGQGLRLIYYSQIVNDFQKGDIAEGYSVSREKKESFPLTVTSAQKNPTAFYLCASSTPRGRGAYEQYFGPGTRLTVT.

J is TRBJ1-3 and V is TRBV15; D gene ambiguous. The CDR3 is 15 amino acids. The V end lost 0 bases, the J end lost 3 bases, and 9 bases lay between the germline ends. CDR1 is LNHNV, CDR2 YYDKDF, per germline (reference sequence). CDR3 amino acids: CATSRDTGVGNTIYF. The CDR3 nucleotides are TGTGCCACCAGCAGAGATACGGGTGTTGGAAACACCATATATTTT.

The V and J genes are TRBV5-1 and TRBJ2-3; 7 bases match TRBD2. V lost 4 bases, J lost 4 bases, and 9 bases stayed unmatched. Germline lookup yields CDR1 SGHRS and CDR2 YFSETQ. The CDR3 runs to 15 residues. The CDR3 is CASSGSGASSDTQYF. The CDR3 DNA is TGCGCCAGCAGCGGGAGCGGGGCCTCCTCAGATACGCAGTATTTT.

This clone was seen a handful of times. This rearrangement joins TRBV30 to TRBJ2-7; weak D call: TRBD1 (5 bases). The germline CDR1 and CDR2 sequences are GTSNPN and SVGIG (reference sequence). V lost 2 bases and J 2 bases, leaving 13 bases between the germline ends. CDR3 length: 14 amino acids. CDR3 DNA sequence: TGTGCCTGGAGTACAGGATACCGAACCTACGAGCAGTACTTC. Protein sequence: CAWSTGYRTYEQYF.

The rearrangement links TRBV7-3 to TRBJ2-2; D is undetermined. Germline V lookup: CDR1 SGHTA, CDR2 FQGTGA. The CDR3 contains 13 residues. V dropped 2 bases and J dropped 7 bases, with 8 bases sitting between them. The CDR3 nucleotides read TGTGCCAGCAGCTTAGCAGGAATCGGGGAGCTGTTTTTT. Residues: CASSLAGIGELFF.

The rearrangement uses TRBV12-3 or TRBV12-4 and TRBJ2-1, with D possibly matching TRBD1 (6 bases). V lost 6 bases and J 5 bases, leaving 11 bases between the germline ends. The CDR3 contains 13 residues. In DNA, the CDR3 is TGTGCCAGCAGCCCGGACAGAGACAATGAGCAGTTCTTC. Amino acid sequence: CASSPDRDNEQFF.

The chain recombines TRBV7-9 with TRBJ1-5, with unresolved D. Trimming removed 5 bases from V and 6 bases from J, with 11 bases in between. CDR3 size: 13 residues. Looked up from germline, CDR1 is SEHNR and CDR2 is FQNEAQ (reference sequence). The CDR3 nucleotides are TGTGCCAGCAGCGCGGCAATGACTCAGCCCCAGCATTTT. Its protein is CASSAAMTQPQHF.

The V and J genes are TRBV30 and TRBJ2-3; 8 positions match TRBD1. The trim removed 3 bases at V and 2 bases at J, leaving 10 bases unmatched. Germline V gives CDR1 GTSNPN, CDR2 SVGIG (reference sequence). CDR3 length: 16 residues. CDR3: CAWRFRDRLPTDTQYF. The CDR3 nucleotides read TGTGCCTGGAGATTCCGGGACAGGCTTCCCACAGATACGCAGTATTTT.

This clone was picked up a small number of times. CDR3 nucleotide sequence: TGTGCCAGCAGTGACTCCGCGACTAGCGGGGGGGAGCTGTTTTTT. Its protein product is CASSDSATSGGELFF. This chain uses TRBV6-4 with TRBJ2-2; 10 nucleotides align to TRBD2. Germline lookup yields CDR1 MRHNA and CDR2 SNTAGT. The CDR3 spans 15 residues. Trimming at V came to 0 bases and at J to 8 bases, leaving 3 bases not matched to a gene.

The chain is built from TRBV4-1 and TRBJ2-3; 8 bases align to TRBD2. Germline CDR1 and CDR2: MGHRA and YSYEKL. The CDR3 totals 15 residues. J was trimmed by 4 bases and V by 0 bases; bases with no gene match: 3. CDR3 in DNA: TGCGCCAGCAGCCAAGAACGGGGGGGACCAGATACGCAGTATTTT. Protein: CASSQERGGPDTQYF.

J is TRBJ2-5 and V is TRBV5-4, with TRBD2 matching 7 bases. Germline V CDR1 and CDR2: SGHNT, YYREEE (reference sequence). This CDR3 comprises 17 residues. V lost 0 bases to trimming and J lost 5 bases; unmatched junction nucleotides: 13. The CDR3: CASSLEIRSGIPETQYF. CDR3 in DNA: TGTGCCAGCAGCTTGGAAATAAGGAGCGGGATCCCGGAGACCCAGTACTTC.

The rearrangement links TRBV6-2 or TRBV6-3 to TRBJ2-7; a weak D match, TRBD2 (5 bases). The CDR3 has 15 amino acids. Per germline, CDR1 MNHEY and CDR2 SVGEGT. Trimming removed 2 bases at V and 1 base at J, with 12 bases between. CDR3 DNA sequence: TGTGCCAGCAGTTACAAGGCGGGCGGGTCCTACGAGCAGTACTTC. This translates into CASSYKAGGSYEQYF.